These T cell receptor beta chains were read from a single sample in a study of blood T cell repertoires in COVID-19. Data came from immunoSEQ multiplex PCR; TCRdb stores just in-frame clones and leaves some out. The sample includes some 260,000 clones, approximately 90% of them seen just once. Sample: PBMCs or T cells enriched from blood (not recorded which). Receptors originate from a man between 40 and 49 years old who had recovered from COVID-19. Both conserved end residues are trimmed from each CDR3. The D gene is left open where the match is weak.

j_gene: TRBJ1-4
v_gene: TRBV18
d_gene: TRBD1
CDR3aa: ASSPIGQGNEKLF

j_gene: TRBJ1-2
v_gene: TRBV13
d_gene: -
CDR3aa: ASSLGGQINYGYT

j_gene: TRBJ1-2
v_gene: TRBV28
d_gene: -
CDR3aa: ASSDSRSSNYGYT

j_gene: TRBJ2-7
v_gene: TRBV19
d_gene: TRBD2
CDR3aa: ASRGSGRGYEQY

j_gene: TRBJ2-7
v_gene: TRBV2
d_gene: TRBD1
CDR3aa: ASSGRGDRAYEQY

j_gene: TRBJ1-1
v_gene: TRBV3-1/TRBV3-2
d_gene: -
CDR3aa: ASRGDLNTEAF

j_gene: TRBJ1-5
v_gene: TRBV27
d_gene: -
CDR3aa: ASRAITGLNNQPQH

j_gene: TRBJ1-5
v_gene: TRBV10-2
d_gene: -
CDR3aa: ASSEASGTYRVYSNQPQH

j_gene: TRBJ1-6
v_gene: TRBV9
d_gene: -
CDR3aa: ASSVVDHTNSPLH

j_gene: TRBJ2-5
v_gene: TRBV7-8
d_gene: -
CDR3aa: ASSLRQGSQETQY

j_gene: TRBJ2-3
v_gene: TRBV24-1
d_gene: -
CDR3aa: ATSRTRSTDTQY

j_gene: TRBJ2-1
v_gene: TRBV5-1
d_gene: -
CDR3aa: ASSLVSGSSYNEQF

j_gene: TRBJ1-6
v_gene: TRBV4-1
d_gene: TRBD1
CDR3aa: ASSQGGQGARFSPLH

j_gene: TRBJ1-2
v_gene: TRBV7-8
d_gene: -
CDR3aa: ASSLAGWGQADYGYT

j_gene: TRBJ1-5
v_gene: TRBV29-1
d_gene: -
CDR3aa: SVVFGGGNQPQH

j_gene: TRBJ2-5
v_gene: TRBV7-9
d_gene: -
CDR3aa: ASSARALGLETQY

j_gene: TRBJ1-5
v_gene: TRBV7-2
d_gene: TRBD1
CDR3aa: ASSLTGEGNQPQH

j_gene: TRBJ1-2
v_gene: TRBV19
d_gene: -
CDR3aa: ASSIDSRAWIYGYT

j_gene: TRBJ1-5
v_gene: TRBV28
d_gene: -
CDR3aa: ASSLLLSRPNQPQH

j_gene: TRBJ1-5
v_gene: TRBV24-1
d_gene: -
CDR3aa: ATSAGHSNQPQH

j_gene: TRBJ1-4
v_gene: TRBV5-1
d_gene: -
CDR3aa: ASSLGEVATNEKLF

j_gene: TRBJ2-7
v_gene: TRBV6-2/TRBV6-3
d_gene: TRBD2
CDR3aa: ASSWTSGSFY

j_gene: TRBJ2-7
v_gene: TRBV6-5
d_gene: TRBD1
CDR3aa: ASSTGQGASYEQY

j_gene: TRBJ2-1
v_gene: TRBV4-2
d_gene: TRBD2
CDR3aa: ASSLGLAGGNEQF

j_gene: TRBJ1-5
v_gene: TRBV18
d_gene: TRBD1
CDR3aa: ASSRAGTGVLSNQPQH

j_gene: TRBJ1-5
v_gene: TRBV5-1
d_gene: -
CDR3aa: ASSLTTDQPQH

j_gene: TRBJ1-5
v_gene: TRBV16
d_gene: -
CDR3aa: ASSQLETDSNQPQH

j_gene: TRBJ2-2
v_gene: TRBV2
d_gene: -
CDR3aa: ASSEEIDTGELF

j_gene: TRBJ1-2
v_gene: TRBV13
d_gene: -
CDR3aa: ASSPGVFANYGYT

j_gene: TRBJ2-3
v_gene: TRBV7-9
d_gene: -
CDR3aa: ASSLVTGSDTQY

j_gene: TRBJ1-1
v_gene: TRBV27
d_gene: -
CDR3aa: ASSFHSPAMVLTDTEAF

j_gene: TRBJ1-5
v_gene: TRBV28
d_gene: TRBD1
CDR3aa: ASSLPQGGQGAFNQPQH

j_gene: TRBJ1-1
v_gene: TRBV10-3
d_gene: TRBD1
CDR3aa: AIRRRDSKNTEAF

j_gene: TRBJ1-2
v_gene: TRBV27
d_gene: -
CDR3aa: ASSLSGLYYGYT

j_gene: TRBJ2-2
v_gene: TRBV7-2
d_gene: TRBD2
CDR3aa: ASSFAMTSGSFYTGELF

j_gene: TRBJ2-4
v_gene: TRBV10-2
d_gene: TRBD2
CDR3aa: ATQREGSLNIQY

j_gene: TRBJ1-5
v_gene: TRBV7-9
d_gene: -
CDR3aa: ASSFGGGRNQPQH

j_gene: TRBJ1-5
v_gene: TRBV6-2/TRBV6-3
d_gene: -
CDR3aa: ASSYRGGDQPQH

j_gene: TRBJ2-1
v_gene: TRBV2
d_gene: -
CDR3aa: ASSEERQKLYNEQF

j_gene: TRBJ2-1
v_gene: TRBV6-6
d_gene: TRBD2
CDR3aa: ASSGTSSHEQF

j_gene: TRBJ2-7
v_gene: TRBV30
d_gene: TRBD1
CDR3aa: AWRNGQGAVGEQY

j_gene: TRBJ1-4
v_gene: TRBV6-6
d_gene: TRBD1
CDR3aa: ASSYGQGAEKLF

j_gene: TRBJ1-4
v_gene: TRBV19
d_gene: -
CDR3aa: ASTDRGGNEKLF

j_gene: TRBJ2-7
v_gene: TRBV30
d_gene: TRBD1
CDR3aa: AWSLNRGDYEQY

j_gene: TRBJ2-3
v_gene: TRBV19
d_gene: -
CDR3aa: ASSIAGADTQY

j_gene: TRBJ2-7
v_gene: TRBV27
d_gene: TRBD1
CDR3aa: ASSHRGYEQY

j_gene: TRBJ2-3
v_gene: TRBV6-5
d_gene: -
CDR3aa: ASRLQGADTQY

j_gene: TRBJ2-7
v_gene: TRBV12-5
d_gene: TRBD2
CDR3aa: ASGSGTSGSYEQY

j_gene: TRBJ2-7
v_gene: TRBV4-2
d_gene: -
CDR3aa: ASSQEGPGVLFYEQY

j_gene: TRBJ2-7
v_gene: TRBV29-1
d_gene: TRBD1
CDR3aa: SVAPGQGATYEQY